Listed below are T cell receptor beta chains from one sample, sequenced in a study of OX40 agonist ivuxolimab in advanced cancers. Assay used: immunoSEQ multiplex PCR; TCRdb lists only in-frame clones, some missing. The table includes fewer than 95,000 clones, about nine tenths detected once. This sample comprised CD4+ or CD8+ T cells sorted from blood, obtained in a trial of the OX40 agonist ivuxolimab. Receptors originate from an adult with an advanced solid tumor such as melanoma, head and neck, liver or kidney cancer. Both conserved end residues are part of each CDR3.

j_gene: TRBJ1-4; v_gene: TRBV9; CDR3aa: CASSSENYEKLFF
j_gene: TRBJ2-7; v_gene: TRBV4-3; CDR3aa: CASSQEASGLREQYF
j_gene: TRBJ2-1; v_gene: TRBV7-3; CDR3aa: CASSWTSANEQFF
j_gene: TRBJ2-7; v_gene: TRBV5-5; CDR3aa: CASSLGPGAQYEQYF
j_gene: TRBJ2-1; v_gene: TRBV6-4; CDR3aa: CASSDSTGADEQFF
j_gene: TRBJ1-3; v_gene: TRBV7-6; CDR3aa: CASSPYTGGNTIYF
j_gene: TRBJ2-2; v_gene: TRBV25-1; CDR3aa: CASSESEGKINTGELFF
j_gene: TRBJ1-2; v_gene: TRBV5-1; CDR3aa: CASSLRRYYGYTF
j_gene: TRBJ1-1; v_gene: TRBV6-5; CDR3aa: CASSFRQGVTEAFF
j_gene: TRBJ1-6; v_gene: TRBV6-9; CDR3aa: CASSYGGTRNSPLHF
j_gene: TRBJ2-1; v_gene: TRBV7-8; CDR3aa: CASSKPGVINEQFF
j_gene: TRBJ2-3; v_gene: TRBV19; CDR3aa: CASSEVRADTQYF
j_gene: TRBJ2-7; v_gene: TRBV19; CDR3aa: CASSTTGSSYEQYF
j_gene: TRBJ2-3; v_gene: TRBV7-3; CDR3aa: CASSSRGRETDTQYF
j_gene: TRBJ1-5; v_gene: TRBV5-4; CDR3aa: CASSFQGASGQPQHF
j_gene: TRBJ2-1; v_gene: TRBV7-2; CDR3aa: CASSSGLAGLNEQFF